This T cell receptor (beta chain) is drawn from a study of shared T cell receptors in the human thymus. V lost 1 base and J lost 2, with 6 bases in between. This CDR3 contains 13 residues. CDR1 MDHEN and CDR2 SYDVKM come from the germline V gene. Clones were sequenced by immunoSEQ multiplex PCR, and TCRdb holds only the in-frame ones, with some missing. The data hold a few hundred thousand clones, with around 93% observed a single time. Material for sequencing was thymocytes. The genes are TRBV28 and TRBJ2-7; D not certain. This clonotype was sampled from a human donor. DNA of the CDR3: TGTGCCAGCAGTTTATACGGGCCCTACGAGCAGTACTTC. Translation gives CASSLYGPYEQYF.